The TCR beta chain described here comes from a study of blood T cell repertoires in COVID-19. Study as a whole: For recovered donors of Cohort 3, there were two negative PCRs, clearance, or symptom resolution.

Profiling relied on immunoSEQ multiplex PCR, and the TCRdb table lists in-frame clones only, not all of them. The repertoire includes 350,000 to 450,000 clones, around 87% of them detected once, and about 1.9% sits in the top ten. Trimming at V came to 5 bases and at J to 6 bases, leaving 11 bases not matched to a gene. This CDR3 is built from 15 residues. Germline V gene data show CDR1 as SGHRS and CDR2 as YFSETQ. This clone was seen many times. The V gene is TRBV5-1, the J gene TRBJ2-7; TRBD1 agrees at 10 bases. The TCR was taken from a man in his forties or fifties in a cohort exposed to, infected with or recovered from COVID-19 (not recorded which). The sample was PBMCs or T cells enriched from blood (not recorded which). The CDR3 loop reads CASSRPGTGVLEQYF. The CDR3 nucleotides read TGCGCCAGCAGTCGGCCCGGGACAGGGGTCCTCGAGCAGTACTTC. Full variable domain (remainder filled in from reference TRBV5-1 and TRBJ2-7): KAGVTQTPRYLIKTRGQQVTLSCSPISGHRSVSWYQQTPGQGLQFLFEYFSETQRNKGNFPGRFSGRQFSNSRSEMNVSTLELGDSALYLCASSRPGTGVLEQYFGPGTRLTVT.